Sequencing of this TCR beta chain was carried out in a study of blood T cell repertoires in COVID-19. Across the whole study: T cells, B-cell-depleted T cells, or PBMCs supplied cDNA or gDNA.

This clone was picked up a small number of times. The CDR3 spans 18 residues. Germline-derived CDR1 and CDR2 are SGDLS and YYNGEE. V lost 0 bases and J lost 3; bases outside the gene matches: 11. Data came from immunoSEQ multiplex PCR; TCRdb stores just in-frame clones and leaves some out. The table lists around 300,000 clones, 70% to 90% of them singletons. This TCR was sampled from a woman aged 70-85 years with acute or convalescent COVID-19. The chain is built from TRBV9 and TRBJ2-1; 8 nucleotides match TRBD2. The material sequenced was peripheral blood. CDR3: CASSVAAPGAGGYNEQFF. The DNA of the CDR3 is TGTGCCAGCAGCGTAGCTGCCCCTGGGGCGGGGGGCTACAATGAGCAGTTCTTC.